The present T cell receptor (beta chain) was sequenced within a study of identical twins (dated by TCRdb to about 2016). Study-wide context: To test whether fetal clonotypes persist, the study used deep sequencing on TCR alpha and beta repertoires from monozygotic twins, unrelated adults of various ages, and cord blood. To rule out contamination, the twin experiments were replicated at different times with different library preparation protocols.

V is trimmed back by 6 bases and J by 1 base, and the junction contains 0 bases that no gene match accounts for. The CDR3 goes from the cysteine to the phenylalanine over 14 residues. The read is trimmed to its CDR3 DNA, 42 bases read in frame from base 1. CDR1 SGHDN and CDR2 FVKESK are derived from the germline V gene. Overall study results and their limits: Fewer insertions were carried by abundant cord blood beta clonotypes; a weaker similar trend was observed in young adult naive repertoires, while no such trend was observed in memory repertoires. Conclusions relied on cross-sectional statistical analysis, since the same donors could not be followed over many years. Invariant T cells such as MAIT and iNKT could partly confound zero-insertion analyses, although diverse VJ usage argued against such confounding for most clonotypes. Compared with coincidental sharing between unrelated individuals, out-of-frame TCR alpha sequences shared between twins showed an excess of sequences with low generation probability. Recombination models systematically underestimated out-of-frame TCR alpha sharing in monozygotic twins but agreed with sharing between unrelated individuals. In beta out-of-frame sequences, excess twin sharing was weaker, because having fewer shared sequences lowered the signal-to-noise ratio.

Receptor amplification or capture employed 5' RACE. The instrument was an Illumina HiSeq 2000. Template switching added a universal primer binding site, and the final cDNA carried a unique molecular identifier that allowed TCR cDNA molecules to be counted accurately. Specific primers in the conserved constant-segment region were used to synthesize first-strand cDNA for TCR alpha and beta chains. To control for contamination, every cDNA library carried two barcodes: a SMART-Mk sample barcode plus Illumina barcodes. TruSeq adapter sequences along with Illumina sample barcodes were introduced in two successive PCR steps. The Illumina HiSeq platform was used with custom primers to sequence TCR alpha and beta cDNA libraries. Under the source paper's analysis protocol: MiGEC processed the raw reads to extract unique molecular identifiers, while MiXCR was used to determine the CDR3 positions. Recombination models were inferred per individual with the repgenHMM and IGoR tools using an EM algorithm. Shared clonotype analysis was performed with the tcR package in R, normalizing sharing by the product of cloneset sizes. To study raw recombination free of thymic and clonal selection effects, out-of-frame nonproductive sequences were analyzed. The public reads were reanalyzed by TCRdb: fastp trimming at Q25, MiXCR alignment, in-frame beta chains only. Each record represents a unique CDR3 protein, reported with the most common genes and DNA among its rows. TCRdb assigned the V and J calls; the authors' analysis was not used. Here the sample has approximately 410,000 distinct CDR3 sequences; around 20% occur a single time. The ten largest account for less than 15% of the sample.

This clonotype was detected ten times or more. Which antigen it targets is not known. Nothing much larger sits one base from this clone, and base qualities are not available. All donors were healthy Caucasians. Three unrelated non-twin adults were also sequenced: a male aged 18 to 30, a male aged 50 to 59 and a female aged 50 to 59. Miltenyi CD45RO+ enrichment and human naive T-cell isolation kits were used to isolate memory (CD45RO+) and naive T cells from PBMC. The sequence is built from TRBV14 and TRBJ2-2, and 9 junctional nucleotides match TRBD2. This TCR was sampled from a man in his fifties or sixties in good health. The sequencing input was naive T cells sorted from blood. In light of the paper, this sample's cell subset or site label describes: cells isolated with a human naive T-cell isolation kit. The CDR3 region: CASRLAGNTGELFF. The DNA is as follows: TGTGCCAGCAGACTAGCGGGGAACACCGGGGAGCTGTTTTTT.